This TCR beta chain appears in the sequencing data of a study of blood T cells in healthy people across ages. Findings and caveats of the study: Per-million-T-cell TCR beta diversity fell roughly linearly with age.

This clonotype showed up many times. What it binds is not known. V was trimmed by 1 base and J by 2 bases, leaving 8 bases between them. The CDR3 runs 14 residues. A second roughly 6 to 11 cycle PCR used barcoded and J-beta primers. TCRdb re-called the 5' RACE reads through MiXCR, storing one row per CDR3 protein. Of 600,000 to 1,000,000 distinct CDR3 sequences in the sample, around a quarter were seen once. These sequences were also reported in another study, on T cells of mothers and their children. From that report: Roughly 2.8 million TCR beta reads per child versus over 10 million per mother.

The sequence was obtained from a boy between 10 and 17 years old in good health. The genes are TRBV12-3 or TRBV12-4 and TRBJ2-5; D call uncertain. Sequencing input: blood. DNA for the CDR3: TGTGCCAGCAGTTTAGAAGTGTTACAAGAGACCCAGTACTTC. Translating it yields CASSLEVLQETQYF.